The 9 T cell receptor beta chains below all came from one sample that was sequenced in a study of blood T cell repertoires in COVID-19. Produced via immunoSEQ multiplex PCR; TCRdb's table is partial and in-frame only. The sample holds around 150,000 clones, about 90% seen once. Material: peripheral blood. The receptors here all came from a woman between 55 and 75 years old with active or convalescent COVID-19.

The CDR3 loop reads CASKPGTGDGIQYF. The CDR3 nucleotides read TGTGCCAGTAAACCCGGGACAGGGGACGGCATTCAGTACTTC. The chain links TRBV18 to TRBJ2-4, with TRBD1 matching over 10 bases. J lost 9 bases, V lost 9 bases, and 11 bases had no gene match. Germline loops: CDR1 KGHSH, CDR2 LQKENI. The CDR3 is made up of 14 amino acids.

The chain is built from TRBV6-6 and TRBJ2-2; D possibly corresponds to TRBD2 (6 bases). This CDR3 contains 15 residues. The V and J ends lost 0 bases and 6 bases respectively, with 11 bases between them. The germline V gene has CDR1 MNHNY and CDR2 SVGAGI (reference sequence). In DNA form, the CDR3 reads TGTGCCAGCAGTTACTCGATGGAGGGGCCCGGGGAGCTGTTTTTT. Residues: CASSYSMEGPGELFF.

Only one count was recorded for this clone. The chain uses TRBV4-3 and TRBJ2-7; D unclear. The CDR3 covers 15 residues. Trimming stripped 0 bases from V and 2 bases from J, with 11 bases between. Germline loops: CDR1 LGHNA, CDR2 YSLEER. CDR3 in DNA: TGCGCCAGCAGCCAAGATTTTTGGGCAGCCTACGAGCAGTACTTC. Translating it yields CASSQDFWAAYEQYF.

The sample holds a few counts of this clone. The chain employs TRBV18 and TRBJ1-3; possibly TRBD1 for D (5 bases). The ends were cut back, 1 base at V and 1 base at J, with 8 bases in the middle. The CDR3 consists of 15 residues. Germline CDR1 and CDR2: KGHSH and LQKENI. CDR3 in amino acids: CASSPLRDSGNTIYF. The CDR3 coding sequence is TGTGCCAGCTCACCACTCAGGGATTCTGGAAACACCATATATTTT. Filled out from reference TRBV18 and TRBJ1-3, the complete variable domain reads NAGVMQNPRHLVRRRGQEARLRCSPMKGHSHVYWYRQLPEEGLKFMVYLQKENIIDESGMPKERFSAEFPKEGPSILRIQQVVRGDSAAYFCASSPLRDSGNTIYFGEGSWLTVV.

In its sample, this clone was seen a few times. The CDR3 nucleotides read TGCGCCAGCAGCCAAGAACCTACAGGGGGCACTTCACCCCTCCACTTT. This encodes CASSQEPTGGTSPLHF. This rearrangement joins TRBV4-3 to TRBJ1-6, with 9 bases fitting TRBD1. V dropped 0 bases and J dropped 9; count of bases not matched to a gene: 6. Germline assignment: CDR1 LGHNA and CDR2 YSLEER. The CDR3 covers 16 residues.

The genes are TRBV12-3 or TRBV12-4 and TRBJ2-1; 13 bases map to TRBD2. This CDR3 region has 12 residues. After removal of 10 bases from V and 8 bases from J, the junction contained 2 bases not matched to a gene. The CDR3 nucleotides are TGTGCCACGGGACTAGCGGGGTATGAGCAGTTCTTC. The encoded protein is CATGLAGYEQFF.

The chain links TRBV7-2 to TRBJ2-2; D is unresolved. V was shortened by 3 bases and J by 6 bases, with 5 bases between the two germline ends. The germline V gene has CDR1 SGHTA and CDR2 FQGNSA. This CDR3 comprises 12 residues. The CDR3 is CASSFPAGELFF. The CDR3 coding sequence is TGTGCCAGCAGCTTTCCGGCCGGGGAGCTGTTTTTT.

The chain has TRBV7-9 and TRBJ2-1; unclear D gene. This CDR3 contains 16 residues. Germline V gene data show CDR1 as SEHNR and CDR2 as FQNEAQ (reference sequence). Trimming shortened V by 3 bases and J by 3 bases, and 15 bases separated the two germline ends. In DNA, the CDR3 is TGTGCCAGCAGCTTTGCCGGTGCGAGCGACTACAATGAGCAGTTCTTC. Amino acid sequence: CASSFAGASDYNEQFF.

The chain uses TRBV6-4 and TRBJ2-1; D is possibly TRBD1 (5 bases). CDR3 length: 14 residues. V lost 4 bases, J lost 5 bases, and 12 bases lay in between. Germline V CDR1 and CDR2: MRHNA, SNTAGT. The CDR3 DNA is TGTGCCAGCAGTGGGGGCGGAGACCACAATGAGCAGTTCTTC. Protein: CASSGGGDHNEQFF.